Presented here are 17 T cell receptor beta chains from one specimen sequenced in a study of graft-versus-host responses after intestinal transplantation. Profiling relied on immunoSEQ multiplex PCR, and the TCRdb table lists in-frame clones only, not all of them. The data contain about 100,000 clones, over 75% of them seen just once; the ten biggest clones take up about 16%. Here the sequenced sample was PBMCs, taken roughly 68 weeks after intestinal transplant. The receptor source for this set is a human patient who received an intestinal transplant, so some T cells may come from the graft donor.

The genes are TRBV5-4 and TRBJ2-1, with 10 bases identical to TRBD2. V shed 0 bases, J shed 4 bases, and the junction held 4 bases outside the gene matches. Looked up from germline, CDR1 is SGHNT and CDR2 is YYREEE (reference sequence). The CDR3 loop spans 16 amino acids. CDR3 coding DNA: TGTGCCAGCAGCTTGGGGGGGACTAGCGCATACAATGAGCAGTTCTTC. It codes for CASSLGGTSAYNEQFF.

CDR3 sequence (DNA): TGCGCCAGCAGCGGGGGTGGGACCGAAGAGACCCAGTACTTC. It yields the protein CASSGGGTEETQYF. V gene TRBV5-1 combines with J gene TRBJ2-5; D may correspond to TRBD1 or TRBD2 (5 bases each). The CDR3 loop spans 14 amino acids. The ends were cut back, 4 bases at V and 3 bases at J, with 13 bases in the middle. Germline V gene data show CDR1 as SGHRS and CDR2 as YFSETQ.

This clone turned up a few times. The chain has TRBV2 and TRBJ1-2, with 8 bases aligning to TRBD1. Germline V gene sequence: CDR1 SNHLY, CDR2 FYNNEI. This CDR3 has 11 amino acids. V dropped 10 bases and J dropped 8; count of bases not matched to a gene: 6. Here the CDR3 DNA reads TGTGCCACCAGGGGGCTAGGCGGCTACACCTTC. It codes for CATRGLGGYTF.

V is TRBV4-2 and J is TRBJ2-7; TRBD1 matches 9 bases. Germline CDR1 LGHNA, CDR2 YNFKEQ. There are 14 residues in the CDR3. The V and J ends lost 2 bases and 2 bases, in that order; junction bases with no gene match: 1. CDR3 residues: CASSQRDRAYEQYF. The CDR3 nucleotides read TGTGCCAGCAGCCAAAGGGACAGGGCCTACGAGCAGTACTTC.

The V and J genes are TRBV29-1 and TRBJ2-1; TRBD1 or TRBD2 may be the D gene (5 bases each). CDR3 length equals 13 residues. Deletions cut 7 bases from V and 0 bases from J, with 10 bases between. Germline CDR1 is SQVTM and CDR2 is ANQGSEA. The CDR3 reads CSAGTSSYNEQFF. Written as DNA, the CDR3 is TGCAGCGCCGGGACCAGCTCCTACAATGAGCAGTTCTTC.

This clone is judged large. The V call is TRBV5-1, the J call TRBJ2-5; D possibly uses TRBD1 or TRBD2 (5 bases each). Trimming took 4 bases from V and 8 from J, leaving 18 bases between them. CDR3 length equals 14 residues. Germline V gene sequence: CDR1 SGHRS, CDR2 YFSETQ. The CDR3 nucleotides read TGCGCCAGCAGCCCGGGACCTGGGGTTGGAACCCAGTACTTC. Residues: CASSPGPGVGTQYF.

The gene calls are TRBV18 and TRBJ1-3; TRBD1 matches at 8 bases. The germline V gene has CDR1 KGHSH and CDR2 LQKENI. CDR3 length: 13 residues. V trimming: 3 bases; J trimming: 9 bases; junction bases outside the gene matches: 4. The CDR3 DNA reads TGTGCCAGCTCACCTTCGGGACAGGTCACCATATATTTT. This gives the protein CASSPSGQVTIYF.

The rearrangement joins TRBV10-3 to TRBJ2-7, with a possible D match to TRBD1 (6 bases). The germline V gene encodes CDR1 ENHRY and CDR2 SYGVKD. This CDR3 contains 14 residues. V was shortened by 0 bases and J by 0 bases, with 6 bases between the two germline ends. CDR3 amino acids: CAISESDSSYEQYF. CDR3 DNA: TGTGCCATCAGTGAGTCGGACAGCTCCTACGAGCAGTACTTC.

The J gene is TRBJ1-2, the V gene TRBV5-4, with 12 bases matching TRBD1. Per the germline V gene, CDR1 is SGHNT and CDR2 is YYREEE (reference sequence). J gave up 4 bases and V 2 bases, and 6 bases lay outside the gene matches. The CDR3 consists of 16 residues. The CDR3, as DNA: TGTGCCAGCAGCTTTCGGCGGGACAGGGGGCCCTATGGCTACACCTTC. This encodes CASSFRRDRGPYGYTF.

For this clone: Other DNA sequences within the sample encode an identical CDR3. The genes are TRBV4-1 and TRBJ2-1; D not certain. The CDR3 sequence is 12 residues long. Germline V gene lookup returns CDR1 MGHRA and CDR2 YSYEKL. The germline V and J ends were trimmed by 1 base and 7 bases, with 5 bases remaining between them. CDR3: CASSQGWNEQFF. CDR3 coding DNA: TGCGCCAGCAGCCAAGGTTGGAATGAGCAGTTCTTC.

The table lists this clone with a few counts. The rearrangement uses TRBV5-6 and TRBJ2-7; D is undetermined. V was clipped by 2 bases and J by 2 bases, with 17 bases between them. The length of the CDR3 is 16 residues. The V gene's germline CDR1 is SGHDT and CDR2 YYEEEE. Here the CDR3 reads CASSFTPLHSPYEQYF. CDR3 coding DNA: TGTGCCAGCAGCTTTACTCCGCTACACTCGCCCTACGAGCAGTACTTC.

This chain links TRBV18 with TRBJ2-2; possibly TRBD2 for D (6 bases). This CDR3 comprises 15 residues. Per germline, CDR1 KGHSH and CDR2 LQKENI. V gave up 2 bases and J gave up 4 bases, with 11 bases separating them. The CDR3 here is CASSPYPGGTGELFF. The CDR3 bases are TGTGCCAGCTCACCATATCCCGGGGGCACCGGGGAGCTGTTTTTT. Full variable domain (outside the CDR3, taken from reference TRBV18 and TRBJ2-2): NAGVMQNPRHLVRRRGQEARLRCSPMKGHSHVYWYRQLPEEGLKFMVYLQKENIIDESGMPKERFSAEFPKEGPSILRIQQVVRGDSAAYFCASSPYPGGTGELFFGEGSRLTVL.

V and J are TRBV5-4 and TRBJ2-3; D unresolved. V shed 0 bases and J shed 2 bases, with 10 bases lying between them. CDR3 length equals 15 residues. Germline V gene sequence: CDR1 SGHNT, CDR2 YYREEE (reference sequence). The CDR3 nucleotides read TGTGCCAGCAGCTTGGCCGGCGGTCTCACAGATACGCAGTATTTT. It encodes CASSLAGGLTDTQYF.

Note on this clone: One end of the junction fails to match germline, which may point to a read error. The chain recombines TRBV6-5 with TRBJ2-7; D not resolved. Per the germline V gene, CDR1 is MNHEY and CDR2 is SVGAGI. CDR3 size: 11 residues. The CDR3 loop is CASLDRPARAF. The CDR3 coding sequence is TGTGCCAGCCTGGACCGGCCAGCCCGAGCCTTC.

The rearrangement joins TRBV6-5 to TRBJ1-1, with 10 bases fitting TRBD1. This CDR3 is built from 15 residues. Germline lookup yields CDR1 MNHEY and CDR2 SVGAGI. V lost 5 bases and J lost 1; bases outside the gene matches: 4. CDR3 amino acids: CASSRQGASNTEAFF. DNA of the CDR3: TGTGCCAGCAGTAGACAGGGGGCGTCGAACACTGAAGCTTTCTTT.

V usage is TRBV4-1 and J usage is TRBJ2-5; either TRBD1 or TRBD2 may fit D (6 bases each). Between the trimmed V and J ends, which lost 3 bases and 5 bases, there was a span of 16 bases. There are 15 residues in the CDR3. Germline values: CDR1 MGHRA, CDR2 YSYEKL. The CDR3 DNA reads TGCGCCAGCAGCCATCGAGTGGGGGGCCAGGAGACCCAGTACTTC. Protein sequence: CASSHRVGGQETQYF.

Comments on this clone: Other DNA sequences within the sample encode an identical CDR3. CDR3 nucleotide sequence: TGTGCCAGCAGGGAGTCGGGAGGAAACTATGGCTACACCTTC. Translating gives CASRESGGNYGYTF. J is TRBJ1-2 and V is TRBV25-1, with D unclear. CDR1 is MGHDK, CDR2 SYGVNS, per germline. This CDR3 has 14 residues. Trimming took 6 bases from V and 2 from J, leaving 13 bases between them.